The clone carrying this TCR beta chain was seen a handful of times. Its antigen is unidentified. This CDR3 is built from 16 residues. V was cut by 0 bases and J by 0 bases, with 10 bases left in between. Germline V lookup: CDR1 KGHSH, CDR2 LQKENI. These data originate in a study of CD8 T cells in ankylosing spondylitis. In TCRdb, the 5' RACE reads were re-called with MiXCR into one record per CDR3 protein. This table has some 840,000 distinct CDR3 sequences, 10% to 15% appearing once. Study-level points and caveats: For ankylosing spondylitis blood, a TCR beta motif of 7 or 8 highly homologous variants appeared characteristic.

The clonotype was recovered from a male donor with ankylosing spondylitis. The chain employs TRBV18 and TRBJ2-3, with D maybe TRBD2 (6 bases). The sample comprised blood, either unsorted or a sorted T cell fraction (not recorded which). The CDR3 nucleotides read TGTGCCAGCTCACCACCGTGGCGGGGCAGCACAGATACGCAGTATTTT. It yields the protein CASSPPWRGSTDTQYF.